The next 23 T cell receptor beta chains were all read from a single sample in a study of OX40 agonist ivuxolimab in advanced cancers. Sequencing used immunoSEQ multiplex PCR; TCRdb keeps in-frame clones, though not all of them. The sample gives approximately 54,000 clones, around 93% of which show up once; 8.5% to 9% is in the top ten. This specimen consisted of CD4+ or CD8+ T cells sorted from blood, obtained in a trial of the OX40 agonist ivuxolimab. The receptors here all came from an adult with an advanced solid tumor such as melanoma, head and neck, liver or kidney cancer.

CDR3 DNA: TGTGCCAGCAGCCAAGTTGTCTACTACAATGAGCAGTTCTTC. Translation: CASSQVVYYNEQFF. The chain uses TRBV4-2 and TRBJ2-1, with D uncertain. The CDR3 covers 14 residues. The germline V and J ends were trimmed by 1 base and 3 bases, with 7 bases remaining between them. CDR1 LGHNA and CDR2 YNFKEQ come from the germline V gene.

The rearrangement uses TRBV29-1 and TRBJ1-2; 9 positions agree with TRBD1. V lost 6 bases, J lost 2 bases, and 10 bases stayed unmatched. The CDR3 totals 15 residues. Germline CDR1 and CDR2: SQVTM and ANQGSEA. The CDR3 region is CSVQGQGLANYGYTF. As DNA, the CDR3 is TGCAGCGTCCAAGGACAGGGGCTCGCCAACTATGGCTACACCTTC.

V gene TRBV28 combines with J gene TRBJ1-1; TRBD1 matches 8 bases. The CDR3 sequence is 14 residues long. The J segment lost 1 base and the V segment lost 4 bases, leaving 2 bases of the junction unmatched. Germline V gene sequence: CDR1 MDHEN, CDR2 SYDVKM. The chain's CDR3 is CASSYRGGNTEAFF. The CDR3 coding sequence is TGTGCCAGCAGTTACAGGGGGGGGAACACTGAAGCTTTCTTT.

The chain uses TRBV27 and TRBJ1-5; no clear D. Germline loops: CDR1 MNHEY, CDR2 SMNVEV (reference sequence). Trimming cost V 2 bases and J 6 bases, with 8 bases left between them. The CDR3 contains 13 residues. CDR3 sequence (DNA): TGTGCCAGCAGTTTAGGGGTACGTCAGCCCCAGCATTTT. Its translation is CASSLGVRQPQHF.

The V gene is TRBV13, the J gene TRBJ1-2; a weak D match, TRBD1 (6 bases). The CDR3 has 17 amino acids. Deletions cut 8 bases from V and 2 bases from J, with 24 bases between. Germline values: CDR1 PRHDT, CDR2 FYEKMQ (reference sequence). The CDR3 sequence is CASGQQTLRGGNYGYTF. The CDR3 region has the DNA TGTGCCAGCGGCCAACAAACCCTCAGGGGCGGAAACTATGGCTACACCTTC.

This chain links TRBV7-2 with TRBJ1-5; no firm D call. V was clipped by 3 bases and J by 4 bases, with 13 bases between them. Germline CDR1 is SGHTA and CDR2 is FQGNSA. The CDR3 has 15 residues. CDR3: CASSFWGTGNQPQHF. CDR3 in DNA: TGTGCCAGCAGCTTCTGGGGAACCGGGAATCAGCCCCAGCATTTT.

The rearrangement uses TRBV7-9 and TRBJ2-7; 10 positions match TRBD2. V shed 3 bases and J 13 bases; nucleotides not matched to a gene: 18. This CDR3 has 16 amino acids. CDR1 is SEHNR, CDR2 FQNEAQ, per germline (reference sequence). The CDR3 DNA is TGTGCCAGCAGCTTCAATAGCGGGGGGCAGCTCCTACGAGCTTACTTC. Amino acid sequence: CASSFNSGGQLLRAYF.

The chain has TRBV27 and TRBJ1-1; D unresolved. Per the germline V gene, CDR1 is MNHEY and CDR2 is SMNVEV (reference sequence). The V gene lost 1 base and the J gene lost 3 bases, with 6 bases spanning the gap. The CDR3 covers 13 residues. For the CDR3, the DNA is TGTGCCAGCAGTTTATGGTCGGACACTGAAGCTTTCTTT. Translating gives CASSLWSDTEAFF.

The chain employs TRBV19 and TRBJ1-1; weak D call: TRBD1 (5 bases). Trimming removed 5 bases from V and 4 bases from J, with 11 bases in between. CDR3 length: 13 residues. From germline, CDR1 is LNHDA and CDR2 SQIVND (reference sequence). The CDR3 DNA reads as TGTGCCAGTAGTCAGTCCAGGGTCACTGAAGCTTTCTTT. It is translated as CASSQSRVTEAFF.

The gene calls are TRBV5-1 and TRBJ2-7; D uncertain. V gave up 0 bases and J gave up 2 bases, with 6 bases separating them. The CDR3 loop spans 13 amino acids. Germline CDR1 SGHRS, CDR2 YFSETQ. The DNA for the CDR3 is TGCGCCAGCAGCTTGGAAACAGCCTACGAGCAGTACTTC. This codes for CASSLETAYEQYF.

This chain joins TRBV4-2 and TRBJ2-7; tentative D call: TRBD1 (5 bases). CDR1 is LGHNA, CDR2 YNFKEQ, per germline. The CDR3 length is 15 residues. V was clipped by 0 bases and J by 0 bases, with 9 bases between them. The CDR3 spells CASSQEVDNSYEQYF. For the CDR3, the DNA is TGTGCCAGCAGCCAAGAGGTGGACAACTCCTACGAGCAGTACTTC.

The gene calls are TRBV7-8 and TRBJ2-5, with 10 bases lining up with TRBD2. The J call may not be correct, given that the DNA end is closer to TRBJ2-7. The germline V gene has CDR1 SGHVS and CDR2 FQNEAQ. The CDR3 loop spans 17 amino acids. The CDR3 protein is CASSNAPGTSALYEQYF. CDR3 bases: TGTGCCAGCAGCAACGCCCCCGGGACTAGCGCTCTATACGAGCAGTACTTC.

The V call is TRBV27, the J call TRBJ1-4; TRBD1 might be the D (6 bases). The CDR3 has 16 residues. The V gene lost 2 bases and the J gene lost 2 bases, with 12 bases spanning the gap. Germline V gene lookup returns CDR1 MNHEY and CDR2 SMNVEV (reference sequence). This CDR3 is CASSLIRGGTNEKLFF. CDR3 nucleotide sequence: TGTGCCAGCAGTTTAATCCGGGGGGGCACTAATGAAAAACTGTTTTTT.

Only one count was recorded for this clone. The V call is TRBV15, the J call TRBJ1-2; TRBD1 matches at 8 bases. CDR1 is LNHNV and CDR2 is YYDKDF in the germline V gene (reference sequence). V gave up 0 bases and J gave up 3 bases; unmatched junction bases: 0. The CDR3 consists of 14 residues. CDR3 nucleotides: TGTGCCACCAGCAGAGACAGGGGGCACTATGGCTACACCTTC. It translates to CATSRDRGHYGYTF.

There are a few counts of this clone. The chain has TRBV27 and TRBJ1-4, with D possibly matching TRBD1 (5 bases). V lost 5 bases and J lost 8, with 21 bases in between. CDR3 length: 16 residues. In germline, CDR1 is MNHEY, CDR2 SMNVEV (reference sequence). CDR3 in DNA: TGTGCCAGCAGTCCTCTCGCCCAGGGAGTGGTGGAAAAACTGTTTTTT. Its translation is CASSPLAQGVVEKLFF.

This rearrangement joins TRBV28 to TRBJ2-1; 10 bases line up with TRBD2. The CDR3 is 21 residues long. The germline V gene has CDR1 MDHEN and CDR2 SYDVKM. V was pared by 6 bases and J by 6 bases, with 26 bases of the junction left unmatched. The CDR3 here is CASSPGTGWVSGRGTLNEQFF. CDR3 sequence (DNA): TGTGCCAGCAGCCCTGGGACAGGCTGGGTCAGCGGGAGGGGGACTCTCAATGAGCAGTTCTTC.

The chain uses TRBV28 and TRBJ1-1; D is possibly TRBD1 (5 bases). Germline V gives CDR1 MDHEN, CDR2 SYDVKM. The CDR3 is 17 residues long. With 4 bases removed from V and 0 bases from J, the gap between germline ends came to 18 bases. CDR3 in DNA: TGTGCCAGCAGTTCGCCGGGGCCGACAGTCATGAACACTGAAGCTTTCTTT. It translates to CASSSPGPTVMNTEAFF.

The chain recombines TRBV29-1 with TRBJ2-2; 9 nucleotides match TRBD2. This CDR3 comprises 15 residues. Germline CDR1 reads SQVTM; CDR2 reads ANQGSEA. V lost 4 bases to trimming and J lost 5 bases; unmatched junction nucleotides: 8. In DNA form, the CDR3 reads TGCAGCGTTGTGGTTCTAGCGGGAATTACCGGGGAGCTGTTTTTT. Residues: CSVVVLAGITGELFF.

The chain uses TRBV27 and TRBJ2-7; TRBD2 might be the D (6 bases). The CDR3 is 13 amino acids. CDR1 is MNHEY and CDR2 is SMNVEV in the germline V gene (reference sequence). V was cut by 5 bases and J by 2 bases, with 10 bases left in between. The CDR3 sequence is CASSRDSTYEQYF. Written as DNA, the CDR3 is TGTGCCAGCAGTCGGGACTCTACCTACGAGCAGTACTTC.

J is TRBJ2-3 and V is TRBV20-1; 7 positions agree with TRBD2. J gave up 11 bases and V 5 bases, and 7 bases lay outside the gene matches. The germline V gene encodes CDR1 DFQATT and CDR2 SNEGSKA (reference sequence). The CDR3 contains 11 residues. CDR3 in amino acids: CSAPIAGQQYF. The DNA of the CDR3 is TGCAGTGCTCCGATAGCGGGCCAGCAGTATTTT.

CDR3: CASSYSGVGQPQHF. CDR3 coding DNA: TGTGCCAGCAGTTACTCGGGGGTCGGGCAGCCCCAGCATTTT. The chain combines TRBV6-5 with TRBJ1-5, with TRBD1 as a possible D gene (5 bases). The CDR3 sequence is 14 residues long. Germline CDR1 MNHEY, CDR2 SVGAGI. V lost 0 bases, J lost 7 bases, and 10 bases lay in between.

This clone was counted a single time. This chain uses TRBV27 with TRBJ2-7; tentatively, D is TRBD1 (6 bases). The CDR3 is made up of 14 amino acids. Germline V lookup: CDR1 MNHEY, CDR2 SMNVEV (reference sequence). V gave up 4 bases and J gave up 4 bases, with 14 bases separating them. CDR3 sequence: CASSSPDRQYEQYF. CDR3 nucleotides: TGTGCCAGCAGTTCGCCCGACAGGCAGTACGAGCAGTACTTC.

The V call is TRBV5-5, the J call TRBJ2-7; D not certain. This CDR3 has 14 residues. Germline V gene sequence: CDR1 SGHKS, CDR2 YYEKEE (reference sequence). V was trimmed by 3 bases and J by 3 bases, leaving 13 bases between them. The CDR3 spells CASSYLPTVYEQYF. In DNA form, the CDR3 reads TGTGCCAGCAGCTACCTTCCCACAGTCTACGAGCAGTACTTC.